These 10 T cell receptor beta chains were sequenced from one sample in a study of T cell repertoires in cytomegalovirus infection. Their specific antigens are unknown. TCRdb analysed the reads with MiXCR anew, one entry per CDR3 protein. The table includes about 830,000 distinct CDR3 sequences, roughly 33% detected once. This specimen consisted of cultured CD8+ T cells from PBMCs, obtained from culture after CMV antigen stimulation. Receptor source: a human donor in good health (CMV status not recorded). Some clones in this sample may be carry-over from other donors' samples.

This clonotype has just a few counts. The V gene is TRBV11-2, the J gene TRBJ2-3; 8 bases match TRBD1. The CDR3 sequence is 16 residues long. Germline V CDR1 and CDR2: SGHAT, FQNNGV. The V gene end was trimmed by 5 bases and the J gene end by 5 bases; junction bases not matched to a gene: 12. CDR3 protein: CASSLPMDRAKDTQYF. Written as DNA, the CDR3 is TGTGCCAGCAGCCTACCTATGGACAGGGCGAAAGATACGCAGTATTTT.

This clonotype has a single count. This could be a read error, since a much larger clone is one nucleotide away. CDR3 sequence reads: CVSSLGGGSADTQYF. CDR3 nucleotides: TGTGTCAGCAGCTTAGGGGGGGGCTCGGCAGATACGCAGTATTTT. V usage is TRBV7-2 and J usage is TRBJ2-3; D perhaps matches TRBD2 (7 bases). Germline loops: CDR1 SGHTA, CDR2 FQGNSA. The CDR3 loop spans 15 amino acids.

This clonotype was seen a few times. The chain carries TRBV18 and TRBJ2-7, with D tentatively TRBD1 or TRBD2 (5 bases each). The CDR3 loop spans 14 amino acids. Trimming took 0 bases from V and 6 from J, leaving 12 bases between them. CDR1 and CDR2 (germline): KGHSH, LQKENI. The CDR3 region is CASSPPGPTSEQYF. Written as DNA, the CDR3 is TGTGCCAGCTCACCACCGGGACCGACGAGCGAGCAGTACTTC.

A few counts support this clonotype. V and J are TRBV7-8 and TRBJ1-5; D call uncertain. The V gene's germline CDR1 is SGHVS and CDR2 FQNEAQ. V gave up 5 bases and J gave up 1 base, with 12 bases separating them. This CDR3 has 15 amino acids. The CDR3 loop is CASSPFDGSNQPQHF. The CDR3 DNA reads as TGTGCCAGCAGCCCATTCGATGGCAGCAATCAGCCCCAGCATTTT.

The table lists this clonotype with many counts. The rearrangement links TRBV7-8 to TRBJ2-1; 9 positions agree with TRBD2. CDR1 SGHVS and CDR2 FQNEAQ come from the germline V gene. The CDR3 has 17 residues. The trim removed 3 bases at V and 0 bases at J, leaving 6 bases unmatched. CDR3 in DNA: TGTGCCAGCAGCTTTTCTAGCGGGGTAAGCTCCTACAATGAGCAGTTCTTC. Residues: CASSFSSGVSSYNEQFF. Together with reference TRBV7-8 and TRBJ2-1, the CDR3 gives the full variable domain: GAGVSQSPRYKVAKRGQDVALRCDPISGHVSLFWYQQALGQGPEFLTYFQNEAQLDKSGLPSDRFFAERPEGSVSTLKIQRTQQEDSAVYLCASSFSSGVSSYNEQFFGPGTRLTVL.

The chain carries TRBV25-1 and TRBJ1-1, with D possibly matching TRBD1 (6 bases). This CDR3 is 15 amino acids long. Trimming cost V 3 bases and J 2 bases, with 13 bases left between them. The germline V gene has CDR1 MGHDK and CDR2 SYGVNS. CDR3 amino acids: CASSETRDTNTEAFF. CDR3 DNA: TGTGCCAGCAGTGAGACAAGGGACACAAACACTGAAGCTTTCTTT.

The chain is built from TRBV3-1 and TRBJ1-2; the D gene is possibly TRBD1 (5 bases). V was trimmed by 1 base and J by 5 bases, leaving 17 bases between them. This CDR3 region has 16 residues. CDR1 is LGHDT and CDR2 is YNNKEL in the germline V gene (reference sequence). The CDR3 reads CASSQVTTGRGYGYTF. Here the CDR3 DNA reads TGTGCCAGCAGCCAAGTAACTACAGGAAGAGGATATGGCTACACCTTC.

This clonotype was counted between two and nine times. V usage is TRBV5-4 and J usage is TRBJ1-1; the D gene is possibly TRBD1 (6 bases). Trimming stripped 6 bases from V and 5 bases from J, with 17 bases between. CDR1 is SGHNT, CDR2 YYREEE, per germline (reference sequence). This CDR3 comprises 14 residues. The CDR3 DNA follows: TGTGCCAGCACCCCTAGGGGGGAAGGGACTGAAGCTTTCTTT. Translation: CASTPRGEGTEAFF.

This sequence joins TRBV10-3 and TRBJ2-1; 9 bases line up with TRBD2. Trimming at V came to 8 bases and at J to 3 bases, leaving 20 bases not matched to a gene. Per germline, CDR1 ENHRY and CDR2 SYGVKD. The CDR3 loop spans 19 amino acids. The DNA of the CDR3 is TGTGCCATCGGGGGGGTCACAGGGGACGGGACTAGCCTCTACAATGAGCAGTTCTTC. This sequence encodes CAIGGVTGDGTSLYNEQFF.

The rearrangement links TRBV7-8 to TRBJ2-2, with D perhaps matching TRBD1 (5 bases). The CDR3 is made up of 15 amino acids. The germline CDR1 and CDR2 sequences are SGHVS and FQNEAQ. With 1 base removed from V and 1 base from J, the gap between germline ends came to 7 bases. CDR3 sequence (DNA): TGTGCCAGCAGCTTAGGGACATTGAACACCGGGGAGCTGTTTTTT. It translates to CASSLGTLNTGELFF.